A single sample gave rise to the 23 T cell receptor beta chains below, sequenced in a study of T-cell memory formation after mild COVID-19. MiXCR, applied by TCRdb to the 5' RACE reads, yields one record per CDR3 protein. Among 120,000 or so distinct CDR3 sequences, about 16% were seen once, and the ten largest hold roughly 13%. The specimen sequenced was PBMCs or a T cell subset sorted from them (not recorded which). These receptors all come from an adult woman who had mild COVID-19 (a few samples of this study predate the infection). Cell type and time point are not known.

On this clonotype itself: A much larger clonotype is one base distant, so this may be a read error. The genes are TRBV7-9 and TRBJ2-5, with D perhaps matching TRBD1 or TRBD2 (5 bases each). V was trimmed by 0 bases and J by 0 bases, leaving 11 bases between them. The CDR3 has 16 amino acids. Germline values: CDR1 SEHNR, CDR2 FQNEAQ (reference sequence). CDR3 residues: CASSLAHGTYQETQYF. The CDR3 coding sequence is TGTGCCAGCAGCTTAGCGCACGGGACCTACCAAGAGACCCAGTACTTC. The entire variable domain, with the rest obtained from reference TRBV7-9 and TRBJ2-5, is as follows: DTGVSQNPRHKITKRGQNVTFRCDPISEHNRLYWYRQTLGQGPEFLTYFQNEAQLEKSRLLSDRFSAERPKGSFSTLEIQRTEQGDSAMYLCASSLAHGTYQETQYFGPGTRLLVL.

The sample holds a few counts of this clonotype. The V call is TRBV9, the J call TRBJ2-3, with D possibly matching TRBD2 (6 bases). The V gene lost 4 bases and the J gene lost 2 bases, with 14 bases spanning the gap. Per the germline V gene, CDR1 is SGDLS and CDR2 is YYNGEE. The CDR3 runs 15 residues. CDR3 loop: CASSPPGLITDTQYF. CDR3 DNA: TGTGCCAGCAGCCCCCCGGGACTGATCACAGATACGCAGTATTTT.

This rearrangement joins TRBV4-2 to TRBJ2-3; D is ambiguous. The length of the CDR3 is 12 residues. V lost 2 bases and J 5 bases, leaving 5 bases between the germline ends. Germline lookup yields CDR1 LGHNA and CDR2 YNFKEQ. CDR3: CASSQLGDTQYF. In nucleotides, the CDR3 is TGTGCCAGCAGCCAATTGGGAGATACGCAGTATTTT.

This clonotype was observed a single time. The chain has TRBV27 and TRBJ2-7; 8 bases align to TRBD2. The junction had 11 bases not matched to a gene; V was cut back by 5 bases and J by 5 bases. Germline CDR1 reads MNHEY; CDR2 reads SMNVEV (reference sequence). The CDR3 extends over 15 amino acids. CDR3 coding DNA: TGTGCCAGCAGTCTTTCCAGCGGGAGCCTCCACGAGCAGTACTTC. Residues: CASSLSSGSLHEQYF.

The V gene is TRBV13, the J gene TRBJ1-1; D is uncertain. From germline, CDR1 is PRHDT and CDR2 FYEKMQ (reference sequence). This CDR3 is 13 amino acids long. Trimming removed 5 bases at V and 4 bases at J, with 11 bases between. DNA for the CDR3: TGTGCCAGCAGCCTACGAGGGAGCACTGAAGCTTTCTTT. Its protein is CASSLRGSTEAFF.

The gene calls are TRBV4-3 and TRBJ2-3; TRBD1 matches 8 bases. J was trimmed by 4 bases and V by 3 bases; bases with no gene match: 6. CDR3 length: 15 residues. CDR1 and CDR2 (germline): LGHNA, YSLEER. The CDR3 is CASSQDREGADTQYF. In DNA form, the CDR3 reads TGCGCCAGCAGCCAGGACAGGGAAGGCGCAGATACGCAGTATTTT.

The table lists this clonotype with a few counts. The V call is TRBV27, the J call TRBJ2-7; weak D call: TRBD2 (5 bases). Deletions cut 9 bases from V and 5 bases from J, with 26 bases between. Germline lookup yields CDR1 MNHEY and CDR2 SMNVEV (reference sequence). This CDR3 contains 16 residues. The DNA of the CDR3 is TGTGCCAGTACCCCCGGAACAGCCCTGCCCGGGAACGAGCAGTACTTC. This gives the protein CASTPGTALPGNEQYF.

The table lists this clonotype with a few counts. The chain combines TRBV24-1 with TRBJ2-3, with 9 bases aligning to TRBD1. Germline V gene sequence: CDR1 KGHDR, CDR2 SFDVKD. With 0 bases clipped from V and 5 bases from J, the junction kept 5 bases outside the gene matches. The CDR3 sequence is 16 residues long. CDR3 coding DNA: TGTGCCACCAGTGATTTGGACAGGGGGAGGCGAGATACGCAGTATTTT. It is translated as CATSDLDRGRRDTQYF.

This clonotype occurred once. The V gene is TRBV5-1, the J gene TRBJ2-7; either TRBD1 or TRBD2 may supply D (5 bases each). The CDR3 length is 15 residues. V lost 3 bases and J lost 0, with 13 bases in between. Germline-derived CDR1 and CDR2 are SGHRS and YFSETQ. CDR3 DNA sequence: TGCGCCAGCAGCTACCGGGACCCACGCTCCTACGAGCAGTACTTC. Translated: CASSYRDPRSYEQYF.

This clonotype was picked up a small number of times. J is TRBJ1-5 and V is TRBV5-1; 7 bases match TRBD1. CDR1 SGHRS and CDR2 YFSETQ come from the germline V gene. V dropped 0 bases and J dropped 3; count of bases not matched to a gene: 6. The CDR3 is 16 amino acids. CDR3 nucleotide sequence: TGCGCCAGCAGCTTGGAACCGACAGGGCTCAATCAGCCCCAGCATTTT. It specifies CASSLEPTGLNQPQHF.

The sample holds a few counts of this clonotype. The chain recombines TRBV3-1 with TRBJ1-5; D is ambiguous. Trimming took 4 bases from V and 8 from J, leaving 15 bases between them. Germline lookup yields CDR1 LGHDT and CDR2 YNNKEL (reference sequence). The CDR3 has 14 residues. CDR3 sequence reads: CASSLGLVPEPQHF. The CDR3 nucleotides read TGTGCCAGCAGCCTCGGGCTCGTCCCGGAGCCCCAGCATTTT.

In this sample, this clonotype turned up a few times. This chain connects TRBV2 to TRBJ2-7; possibly TRBD1 for D (5 bases). CDR1 is SNHLY, CDR2 FYNNEI, per germline. V lost 6 bases to trimming and J lost 3 bases, with 18 bases between them. The CDR3 has 15 residues. CDR3 sequence reads: CASRQVGQPGYEQYF. The DNA of the CDR3 is TGTGCCAGCAGGCAGGTGGGGCAACCCGGCTACGAGCAGTACTTC.

A few counts support this clonotype. The chain carries TRBV11-2 and TRBJ2-4, with 12 bases identical to TRBD1. Germline V gene sequence: CDR1 SGHAT, CDR2 FQNNGV. The CDR3 is 17 residues long. J gave up 0 bases and V 5 bases, and 5 bases lay outside the gene matches. The CDR3 sequence: CASSPGQGATAKNIQYF. CDR3 DNA: TGTGCCAGCAGCCCGGGACAGGGGGCAACAGCCAAAAACATTCAGTACTTC. The full variable domain, with the rest looked up from reference TRBV11-2 and TRBJ2-4, is EAGVAQSPRYKIIEKRQSVAFWCNPISGHATLYWYQQILGQGPKLLIQFQNNGVVDDSQLPKDRFSAERLKGVDSTLKIQPAKLEDSAVYLCASSPGQGATAKNIQYFGAGTRLSVL.

This rearrangement joins TRBV18 to TRBJ2-7, with D possibly TRBD2 on 6 matching bases. Trimming removed 6 bases from V and 6 bases from J, with 15 bases in between. The CDR3 has 13 amino acids. Per germline, CDR1 KGHSH and CDR2 LQKENI. The CDR3 bases are TGTGCCAGCTCCCCCCGGACTACGTCCGAGCAGTACTTC. It is translated as CASSPRTTSEQYF.

This clonotype turned up a few times. DNA of the CDR3: TGCGCCAGCAGCGAAGCACCACAGGGTAACTATGGCTACACCTTC. This gives the protein CASSEAPQGNYGYTF. J is TRBJ1-2 and V is TRBV5-1; a possible D gene is TRBD1 (6 bases). The germline V gene has CDR1 SGHRS and CDR2 YFSETQ. The CDR3 contains 15 residues. Trimming took 4 bases from V and 1 from J, leaving 14 bases between them.

The chain joins TRBV19 to TRBJ1-2; TRBD1 is a possible D gene (6 bases). There are 12 residues in the CDR3. Germline V gene data show CDR1 as LNHDA and CDR2 as SQIVND (reference sequence). The V and J ends lost 5 bases and 5 bases respectively, with 9 bases between them. This CDR3 is CASSEQGYGYTF. The CDR3 DNA follows: TGTGCCAGTAGTGAACAGGGTTATGGCTACACCTTC.

In the case of this clonotype: One junction end does not reproduce the germline sequence, and a read error may be involved. The gene calls are TRBV7-7 and TRBJ2-1; 12 nucleotides align to TRBD2. This CDR3 comprises 15 residues. From germline, CDR1 is SSHAT and CDR2 FNYEAQ (reference sequence). The CDR3 is CASSLGLAGNNEQFF. The CDR3 nucleotides read TGTGCTAGCAGCTTAGGACTAGCGGGAAACAATGAGCAGTTCTTC.

The chain carries TRBV12-3 or TRBV12-4 and TRBJ2-5; 10 bases are shared with TRBD2. J lost 3 bases, V lost 3 bases, and 1 base had no gene match. The CDR3 contains 14 residues. The CDR3 DNA reads TGTGCCAGCAGTTTTACTAGCGGGGAAGAGACCCAGTACTTC. Translated: CASSFTSGEETQYF.

The chain is built from TRBV7-2 and TRBJ2-5; 11 bases line up with TRBD1. Germline CDR1 reads SGHTA; CDR2 reads FQGNSA. This CDR3 has 15 residues. V trimming: 1 base; J trimming: 5 bases; junction bases outside the gene matches: 3. The CDR3 reads CASSLGTGGGETQYF. The CDR3 DNA follows: TGTGCCAGCAGCTTAGGGACAGGGGGCGGGGAGACCCAGTACTTC. The full variable domain, rest sourced from reference TRBV7-2 and TRBJ2-5, is GAGVSQSPSNKVTEKGKDVELRCDPISGHTALYWYRQSLGQGLEFLIYFQGNSAPDKSGLPSDRFSAERTGGSVSTLTIQRTQQEDSAVYLCASSLGTGGGETQYFGPGTRLLVL.

The V gene is TRBV5-6, the J gene TRBJ2-7, with D possibly TRBD2 on 6 matching bases. V was trimmed by 4 bases and J by 5 bases, leaving 13 bases between them. The CDR3 is 13 residues long. In germline, CDR1 is SGHDT, CDR2 YYEEEE. The CDR3 sequence is CASSHWRADEQYF. The CDR3 bases are TGTGCCAGCAGCCACTGGAGGGCCGACGAGCAGTACTTC.

This chain links TRBV7-9 with TRBJ2-7; D not resolved. V lost 7 bases, J lost 2 bases, and 18 bases lay in between. From germline, CDR1 is SEHNR and CDR2 FQNEAQ (reference sequence). This CDR3 has 15 amino acids. The CDR3 is CASISISQGPYEQYF. CDR3 DNA sequence: TGTGCCAGCATCTCCATCAGTCAAGGACCCTACGAGCAGTACTTC.

This clonotype was found a few times. The V gene is TRBV2, the J gene TRBJ2-1; D gene unclear. The CDR3 length is 14 residues. CDR1 SNHLY and CDR2 FYNNEI come from the germline V gene. V was pared by 7 bases and J by 0 bases, with 10 bases between. CDR3 sequence: CASNTRSSYNEQFF. In nucleotides, the CDR3 is TGTGCCAGCAATACCAGGAGCTCCTACAATGAGCAGTTCTTC.

The genes are TRBV19 and TRBJ2-1; TRBD2 matches 9 bases. Germline V gene data show CDR1 as LNHDA and CDR2 as SQIVND (reference sequence). The CDR3 totals 15 residues. V trimming: 3 bases; J trimming: 1 base; junction bases outside the gene matches: 1. The CDR3 spells CASSIAGGSYNEQFF. CDR3 nucleotide sequence: TGTGCCAGTAGTATTGCGGGAGGGTCCTACAATGAGCAGTTCTTC.